This T cell receptor (beta chain) was sequenced in a study of CD8 T cells in ankylosing spondylitis. The CDR3 extends over 13 amino acids. V dropped 6 bases and J dropped 4; count of bases not matched to a gene: 5. TCRdb reprocessed the 5' RACE reads with MiXCR, giving one entry per CDR3 protein. Of 150,000 to 250,000 distinct CDR3 sequences in the sample, about 13% are singletons; the top ten hold about 15%. Concerning this clonotype: Its antigen is unknown.

Notes on the study in general: There was a TCR beta motif, made of several highly homologous variants, that appeared characteristic of ankylosing spondylitis blood. Clones that were linked to disease were CD8+ and were relatively rare in peripheral blood. Researchers reportedly found disease-linked clones significantly enriched in matched ankylosing spondylitis synovial fluid.

This rearrangement joins TRBV12-3 or TRBV12-4 to TRBJ2-7; 8 bases map to TRBD2. The specimen was blood, either unsorted or a sorted T cell fraction (not recorded which). The receptor was derived from a male donor with ankylosing spondylitis or in good health (not recorded which). This CDR3 is CASSYPGGYEQYF. The CDR3 nucleotides read TGTGCCAGCAGCTATCCGGGGGGGTACGAGCAGTACTTC.